The T cell receptor beta chain under discussion was sequenced for a study of T cells in localized non-small cell lung cancer. Study findings and constraints: With higher T cell density in blood came longer overall survival.

Some clones are missing from TCRdb's copy, which holds only in-frame ones; the method was immunoSEQ multiplex PCR. The repertoire holds about 52,000 clones, with around three quarters as singletons. The CDR3 length is 14 residues. The ends lost 8 bases at V and 3 bases at J; junction bases unmatched: 4. Germline loops: CDR1 MNHNY, CDR2 SVGAGI (reference sequence). As concerns this clone: Its antigen is not known.

The material sequenced was PBMCs, taken before any cancer treatment. This rearrangement joins TRBV6-6 to TRBJ1-5, with 10 bases that match TRBD1. The receptor was derived from a woman between 40 and 69 years old with stage II lung adenocarcinoma. DNA for the CDR3: TGTGCCAGCGGGGGACAGGGGCCCAATCAGCCCCAGCATTTT. This encodes CASGGQGPNQPQHF.